This T cell receptor (beta chain) was captured by sequencing in a study of cytomegalovirus exposure and HLA in healthy donors. PCR employed 60 Vbeta and 13 Jbeta primers. The authors' processing: Approximately 9.9 million of roughly 81 million unique TCR beta chains were shared, per a later count. Measured with immunoSEQ multiplex PCR; TCRdb has only the in-frame clones, and not every one. V and J calls and clone size are copied from that table; D and trimming were computed from the DNA. Of approximately 280,000 clones listed, 85% to 90% were seen once; the top ten hold roughly 2.1%. General study findings and limits: TCR beta V- and J-gene trimming was later associated with a missense DCLRE1C variant. The authors listed 150 to 200 TCR beta chains as cytomegalovirus-associated.

Looked up from germline, CDR1 is MGHRA and CDR2 is YSYEKL. V gave up 0 bases and J gave up 2 bases, with 5 bases separating them. CDR3 size: 14 residues. In the case of this clone: Its antigen is unknown.

The chain combines TRBV4-1 with TRBJ2-1; no clear D gene. This clonotype was sampled from a woman under 30 in good health and CMV-seronegative. Sequences were obtained from PBMCs. CDR3 bases: TGCGCCAGCAGCCAAGAGACAACCTACAATGAGCAGTTCTTC. Translating gives CASSQETTYNEQFF.